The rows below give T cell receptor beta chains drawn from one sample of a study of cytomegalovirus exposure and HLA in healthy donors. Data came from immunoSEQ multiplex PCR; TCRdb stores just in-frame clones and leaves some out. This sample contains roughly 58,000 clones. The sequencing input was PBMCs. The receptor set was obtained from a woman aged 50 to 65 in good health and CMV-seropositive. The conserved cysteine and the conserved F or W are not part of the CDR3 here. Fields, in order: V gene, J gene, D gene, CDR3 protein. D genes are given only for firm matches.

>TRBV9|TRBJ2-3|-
ASSVWGSRGTDTQY
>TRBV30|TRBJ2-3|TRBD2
AWNPRGGANTQY
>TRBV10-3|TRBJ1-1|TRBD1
AISPGTGRNTEAF
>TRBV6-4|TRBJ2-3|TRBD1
ASSEDRATQY
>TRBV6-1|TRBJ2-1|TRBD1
ASSGRTGAYNEQF
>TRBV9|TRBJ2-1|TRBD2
ASSVGGGAVEQF
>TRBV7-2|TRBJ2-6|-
ASSRPGAGANVLT
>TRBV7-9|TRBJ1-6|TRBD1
ASSFGQGFSNPPLH
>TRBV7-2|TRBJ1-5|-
ASSLERVATQPQH
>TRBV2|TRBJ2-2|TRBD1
ASSEDRRNTGELF
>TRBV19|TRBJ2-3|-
ATSGAFGTDTQY
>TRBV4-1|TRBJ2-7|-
ASSQDRLGPGSWGYEQY
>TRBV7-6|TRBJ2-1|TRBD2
ASSLELAGGSYNEQF
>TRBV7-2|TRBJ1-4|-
ASSLDVPRANEKLF
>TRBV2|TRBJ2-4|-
ASSGQLGAKNIQY
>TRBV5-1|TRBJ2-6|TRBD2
ASLRGAPGANVLT
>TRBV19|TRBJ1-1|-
ASSIAGGTEAF
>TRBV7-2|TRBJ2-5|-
ASSLAQAARTLGETQY
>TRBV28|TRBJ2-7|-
ATLRGIGSYEQY
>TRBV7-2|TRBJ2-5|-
ASSSRTAQENQY
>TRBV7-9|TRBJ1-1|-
ASSSKGQLAGTEAF
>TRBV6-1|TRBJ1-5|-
ASSEAFWTYSNQPQH
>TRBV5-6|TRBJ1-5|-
ASSLSGIDNQPQH
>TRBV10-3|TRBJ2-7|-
AISDGGGPYEQY
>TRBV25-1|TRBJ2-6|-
ASAQGSGANVLT
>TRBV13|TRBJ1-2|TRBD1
ASSYRTGQGGYT
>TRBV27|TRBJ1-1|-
ASSVTLAPEAF
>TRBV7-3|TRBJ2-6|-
ASSLTGTGSGANVLT
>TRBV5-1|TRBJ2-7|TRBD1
ASSLGGTGGDEQY
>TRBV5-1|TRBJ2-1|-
ASSFRGSSYNEQF
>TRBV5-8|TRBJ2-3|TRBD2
ASSSTSGGALRDTQY
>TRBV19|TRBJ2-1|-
ASSALGNEQF
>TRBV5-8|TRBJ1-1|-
ASSFMNTEAF
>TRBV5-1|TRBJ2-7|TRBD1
ASSLGQGVDEQY
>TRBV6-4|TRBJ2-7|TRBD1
ASSDRQGYEQY
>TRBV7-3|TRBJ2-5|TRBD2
ASSSNGGARETQY
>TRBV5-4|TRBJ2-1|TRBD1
ASSTGTGGNEQF
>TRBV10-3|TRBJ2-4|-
AISGGAKNIQY
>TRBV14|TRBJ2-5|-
ASSFHVETQY